Listed below are T cell receptor beta chains from one sample, sequenced in a study of blood T cell repertoires in COVID-19. Generated by immunoSEQ multiplex PCR, the TCRdb table keeps only in-frame clones and is missing some. Of some 340,000 clones in the sample, roughly four fifths are singletons; the top ten hold approximately 5%. The sample taken for sequencing was PBMCs or T cells enriched from blood (not recorded which). The origin of the receptors is a woman aged 50 to 60 who had recovered from COVID-19. CDR3s include the opening cysteine and the closing phenylalanine or tryptophan.

CDR3,V,J
CASIRDTFSYEQYF,TRBV2,TRBJ2-7
CASSEGLAGVYEQYF,TRBV6-1,TRBJ2-7
CATKLDRVNTEAFF,TRBV27,TRBJ1-1
CASSQTQSGGLSRNIQYF,TRBV3-1/TRBV3-2,TRBJ2-4
CASSVLAGGYTDTQYF,TRBV6-4,TRBJ2-3
CASSLGGNYEQYF,TRBV5-1,TRBJ2-7
CAWSLQGFYEQYF,TRBV30,TRBJ2-7
CASSLLRNTEAFF,TRBV5-1,TRBJ1-1
CASSESLGRAAYNEQFF,TRBV2,TRBJ2-1
CASGWTDEAFF,TRBV12-3/TRBV12-4,TRBJ1-1
CASSTSGVLGNIQYF,TRBV2,TRBJ2-4
CASSLKIDRGQPQHF,TRBV7-2,TRBJ1-5
CASSPYWGVRDEQFF,TRBV3-1/TRBV3-2,TRBJ2-1
CSVGNIEGAFF,TRBV29-1,TRBJ1-1
CASSYRRGTLTDTQYF,TRBV11-3,TRBJ2-3
CASSYTGGTNEKLFF,TRBV6-5,TRBJ1-4
CATSDRRDPGTNEQFF,TRBV24-1,TRBJ2-1
CASGPGTSLGNEQFF,TRBV7-3,TRBJ2-1
CASRLIQGAHQPQHF,TRBV6-5,TRBJ1-5
CASSSVRALMNTEAFF,TRBV6-2/TRBV6-3,TRBJ1-1
CASGIGGAYEQYF,TRBV7-9,TRBJ2-7
CASSLTGIQPQHF,TRBV6-2/TRBV6-3,TRBJ1-5
CASSPRVDVNTEAFF,TRBV18,TRBJ1-1
CASSLEAGVYGEQYF,TRBV27,TRBJ2-7
CASSLKIRADTGELFF,TRBV5-4,TRBJ2-2
CASSLYWGTGGSYGYTF,TRBV27,TRBJ1-2